The T cell receptor (beta chain) described here comes from a study of human T cells and chemical hapten exposure. Stated time point: pre-sensitization, week 0. Treatment here: therapeutic diphenylcyclopropenone sensitization with weekly scalp DPC. TCRdb reanalysed the RACE reads using MiXCR and keeps one entry per CDR3 protein. The sample lists around 300,000 distinct CDR3 sequences; around 7% were seen once. This clonotype appeared a few times. The clonotype originates from a man between 18 and 29 years old with alopecia areata. Some clones in this sample may be carry-over from other donors' samples. The sequences come from whole blood, collected in connection with sensitization to the hapten diphenylcyclopropenone (DPC).

This chain's CDR3 is CASALHGTESNQPQHF. CDR3 bases: TGTGCTAGTGCCCTACACGGGACTGAAAGCAATCAGCCCCAGCATTTT. The chain recombines TRBV12-5 with TRBJ1-5, with D tentatively TRBD1 (5 bases). The V gene lost 7 bases and the J gene lost 1 base, with 17 bases spanning the gap. The germline V gene has CDR1 LGHNT and CDR2 FRNRAP. The CDR3 runs 16 residues.